These 17 T cell receptor beta chains were sequenced from one sample in a study of cytomegalovirus exposure and HLA in healthy donors. Both 60 Vbeta primers and 13 Jbeta primers went into the PCR. Here immunoSEQ multiplex PCR was the method, and the copy in TCRdb shows in-frame clones only, minus some. Found here are about 110,000 clones, approximately 79% of them singletons; the top ten hold roughly 3.4%. Sequenced material: PBMCs. Receptors originate from a man in his fifties or sixties in good health and CMV-seronegative.

This chain links TRBV20-1 with TRBJ1-2; 7 bases fit TRBD1. V gave up 6 bases and J gave up 8 bases; unmatched junction bases: 6. This CDR3 contains 11 residues. From germline, CDR1 is DFQATT and CDR2 SNEGSKA (reference sequence). CDR3: CSAGPGGGYTF. CDR3 sequence (DNA): TGCAGTGCCGGACCAGGGGGAGGCTACACCTTC.

In this sample, this clone turned up once. The genes are TRBV4-2 and TRBJ2-7; 8 bases align to TRBD1. The CDR3 has 17 amino acids. Germline trimming cut 0 bases from V and 0 bases from J; bases unmatched to any gene: 7. The germline CDR1 and CDR2 sequences are LGHNA and YNFKEQ. The DNA for the CDR3 is TGTGCCAGCAGCCAAGATCAACGGACAGGGCGCTCCTACGAGCAGTACTTC. Translated: CASSQDQRTGRSYEQYF.

The sample holds a few counts of this clone. The chain is built from TRBV28 and TRBJ2-7; the D is unclear. The CDR3 extends over 11 amino acids. Trimming cost V 5 bases and J 3 bases, with 5 bases left between them. Germline CDR1 reads MDHEN; CDR2 reads SYDVKM. The CDR3 nucleotides are TGTGCCAGCAGTCGAAACTACGAGCAGTACGTC. This codes for CASSRNYEQYV.

The chain joins TRBV4-2 to TRBJ1-5; D perhaps matches TRBD1 (5 bases). This CDR3 comprises 15 residues. The germline V and J ends were trimmed by 1 base and 4 bases, with 11 bases remaining between them. The germline V gene encodes CDR1 LGHNA and CDR2 YNFKEQ. As DNA, the CDR3 is TGTGCCAGCAGCCAAGGGCCCCCAGGGAATCAGCCCCAGCATTTT. Its translation is CASSQGPPGNQPQHF.

About this clone itself: Mismatch with germline at one junction end may stem from a read error. This chain uses TRBV7-2 with TRBJ2-5; D not resolved. Germline CDR1 and CDR2: SGHTA and FQGNSA. The CDR3 covers 14 residues. The CDR3 sequence is CANSLGPSQETQYF. The CDR3 nucleotides read TGTGCCAACAGCTTAGGGCCTAGCCAAGAGACCCAGTACTTC.

This clone showed up just a few times. The rearrangement joins TRBV11-2 to TRBJ1-5, with D uncertain. This CDR3 contains 15 residues. Germline V gives CDR1 SGHAT, CDR2 FQNNGV. Between the trimmed V and J ends, which lost 5 bases and 6 bases, there was a span of 17 bases. The DNA for the CDR3 is TGTGCCAGCAGCCGTACGGTAGGTCGCGGTCAGCCCCAGCATTTT. It specifies CASSRTVGRGQPQHF. The variable domain in full, completed from reference TRBV11-2 and TRBJ1-5, reads EAGVAQSPRYKIIEKRQSVAFWCNPISGHATLYWYQQILGQGPKLLIQFQNNGVVDDSQLPKDRFSAERLKGVDSTLKIQPAKLEDSAVYLCASSRTVGRGQPQHFGDGTRLSIL.

The chain carries TRBV12-5 and TRBJ2-3; a weak D match, TRBD2 (6 bases). From germline, CDR1 is LGHNT and CDR2 FRNRAP. V was trimmed by 1 base and J by 0 bases, leaving 14 bases between them. The CDR3 is 17 residues long. The CDR3: CASGLGTIGTSTDTQYF. DNA of the CDR3: TGTGCTAGTGGTTTGGGAACCATTGGGACTAGCACAGATACGCAGTATTTT.

In this sample, this clone turned up once. The chain has TRBV28 and TRBJ1-2; weak D call: TRBD1 (6 bases). Germline values: CDR1 MDHEN, CDR2 SYDVKM. CDR3 size: 15 residues. V lost 2 bases and J lost 4, with 14 bases in between. As DNA, the CDR3 is TGTGCCAGCAGTTTACTAGGGGGTAGGCCCTATGGCTACACCTTC. Its translation is CASSLLGGRPYGYTF.

The rearrangement uses TRBV2 and TRBJ2-2, with 7 bases that match TRBD2. The CDR3 loop spans 15 amino acids. CDR1 SNHLY and CDR2 FYNNEI come from the germline V gene. The ends lost 3 bases at V and 4 bases at J; junction bases unmatched: 5. The CDR3 region is CASSELGGTTGELFF. Here the CDR3 DNA reads TGTGCCAGCAGTGAGCTCGGGGGGACCACCGGGGAGCTGTTTTTT.

This rearrangement joins TRBV6-7 to TRBJ1-2, with TRBD1 matching 9 bases. TRBV6-7 is given ORF status, its function remaining uncertain. V lost 8 bases to trimming and J lost 2 bases; unmatched junction nucleotides: 6. CDR3 length equals 14 residues. The CDR3 protein is CASGYGTGNYGYTF. In nucleotides, the CDR3 is TGTGCCAGCGGATACGGGACAGGGAACTATGGCTACACCTTC.

The chain uses TRBV14 and TRBJ2-2, with 7 bases fitting TRBD1. V lost 5 bases, J lost 2 bases, and 5 bases stayed unmatched. The germline gives CDR1 SGHDN, CDR2 FVKESK. This CDR3 is built from 15 residues. The CDR3 DNA follows: TGTGCCAGCAGCTCGGGACAGCTTAACACCGGGGAGCTGTTTTTT. It codes for CASSSGQLNTGELFF.

This clone was counted only a few times. This chain's CDR3 is CASSKGQRSSYEQYF. Here the CDR3 DNA reads TGCGCCAGCAGCAAGGGACAGAGGAGCTCCTACGAGCAGTACTTC. This sequence joins TRBV4-3 and TRBJ2-7, with 7 bases aligning to TRBD1. The CDR3 extends over 15 amino acids. The V segment lost 5 bases and the J segment 0 bases; nucleotides outside the gene matches: 7. Germline CDR1 LGHNA, CDR2 YSLEER.

The rearrangement uses TRBV27 and TRBJ1-1; the D gene is possibly TRBD1 (5 bases). The CDR3 extends over 14 amino acids. Germline V gives CDR1 MNHEY, CDR2 SMNVEV (reference sequence). Trimming shortened V by 10 bases and J by 1 base, and 16 bases separated the two germline ends. CDR3 loop: CATQRDYSNTEAFF. CDR3 DNA: TGTGCCACCCAAAGGGACTATTCGAACACTGAAGCTTTCTTT.

The chain recombines TRBV7-2 with TRBJ1-1; TRBD1 agrees at 8 bases. The J segment lost 5 bases and the V segment lost 3 bases, leaving 11 bases of the junction unmatched. CDR1 SGHTA and CDR2 FQGNSA come from the germline V gene. CDR3 size: 16 residues. The CDR3 DNA follows: TGTGCCAGCAGCTTGAGAGGGTCACAGGGGGGGACTGAAGCTTTCTTT. The encoded protein is CASSLRGSQGGTEAFF.

V is TRBV18 and J is TRBJ2-1, with 11 bases matching TRBD1. Germline loops: CDR1 KGHSH, CDR2 LQKENI. The CDR3 runs 15 residues. Trimming at V came to 5 bases and at J to 3 bases, leaving 3 bases not matched to a gene. CDR3 loop: CASSSGTGGYNEQFF. In nucleotides, the CDR3 is TGTGCCAGCTCATCCGGGACAGGGGGCTACAATGAGCAGTTCTTC.

The V gene is TRBV7-3, the J gene TRBJ2-7; weak D call: TRBD2 (6 bases). The V gene lost 1 base and the J gene lost 3 bases, with 16 bases spanning the gap. The CDR3 is made up of 16 amino acids. Germline CDR1 SGHTA, CDR2 FQGTGA. CDR3 residues: CASSLNLLGGNYEQYV. In nucleotides, the CDR3 is TGTGCCAGCAGCTTAAATTTGTTGGGCGGGAACTACGAGCAGTACGTC.

The CDR3: CASRGTQSLYEQYV. The CDR3 region has the DNA TGTGCCAGCAGGGGGACTCAAAGTCTTTACGAGCAGTACGTC. The rearrangement links TRBV2 to TRBJ2-7; D is perhaps TRBD2 (6 bases). V lost 6 bases and J lost 4, with 16 bases in between. Germline CDR1 and CDR2: SNHLY and FYNNEI. The CDR3 has 14 residues.